Listed below are T cell receptor beta chains from one sample, sequenced in a study of OX40 agonist ivuxolimab in advanced cancers. Using immunoSEQ multiplex PCR, the repertoire was profiled, and TCRdb retains in-frame clones only, with some absent. The repertoire includes about 45,000 clones, about 90% of them detected once, and 6% sits in the top ten. Sequencing was performed on CD4+ or CD8+ T cells sorted from blood, taken in a trial of the OX40 agonist ivuxolimab. The origin of the receptors is an adult with an advanced solid tumor such as melanoma, head and neck, liver or kidney cancer. Both conserved end residues are part of each CDR3. D genes are given only for firm matches. Not all rows give a size; the values are once, few, many and, for expanded clones, a class.

NA,TRBJ2-5,NA,TRBV10-3,CAISPVDLGRYFETQYF,TGTGCCATCAGCCCAGTAGACTTAGGGCGCTATTTCGAGACCCAGTACTTC
TRBD1,TRBJ1-2,NA,TRBV7-9,CASSPLWEGAVHGYTF,TGTGCCAGCAGCCCCCTTTGGGAGGGGGCGGTCCATGGCTACACCTTC
TRBD2,TRBJ2-1,NA,TRBV7-3,CASSPETSEYNEQFF,TGTGCCAGCAGCCCCGAGACTAGCGAGTACAATGAGCAGTTCTTC
NA,TRBJ2-3,NA,TRBV6-5,CASAGSTDTQYF,TGTGCCAGCGCGGGGAGCACAGATACGCAGTATTTT
NA,TRBJ1-6,NA,TRBV11-2,CASSQGFRAALHF,TGTGCCAGCAGCCAGGGGTTCAGGGCGGCCCTCCACTTT
NA,TRBJ2-3,NA,TRBV5-4,CASSPYRGAGLDTQYF,TGTGCCAGCAGCCCGTACCGGGGGGCGGGACTAGATACGCAGTATTTT
NA,TRBJ2-7,NA,TRBV6-1,CASRSPYEQYF,TGTGCCAGCAGAAGCCCGTACGAGCAGTACTTC
NA,TRBJ2-1,NA,TRBV4-1,CASSQEYYINEQFF,TGCGCCAGCAGCCAAGAATACTATATAAATGAGCAGTTCTTC
NA,TRBJ2-7,NA,TRBV9,CASSVGLAYEQYF,TGTGCCAGCAGCGTAGGACTAGCCTACGAGCAGTACTTC
NA,TRBJ2-3,NA,TRBV10-3,CAISETRQSTDTQYF,TGTGCCATCAGTGAGACCCGGCAAAGCACAGATACGCAGTATTTT
NA,TRBJ2-3,NA,TRBV30,CAWTLEMSRADTQYF,TGTGCCTGGACCCTCGAGATGTCCAGGGCAGATACGCAGTATTTT
TRBD2,TRBJ2-7,NA,TRBV14,CASSQDRSGTSGSSSYEQYF,TGTGCCAGCAGCCAAGATCGCTCCGGGACTAGCGGGAGTTCCTCCTACGAGCAGTACTTC
NA,TRBJ2-7,NA,TRBV11-2,CASSLMLVGIYEQYF,TGTGCCAGCAGCTTAATGTTGGTCGGGATCTACGAGCAGTACTTC
NA,TRBJ1-1,NA,TRBV2,CASSDRTSGTEAFF,TGTGCCAGCAGTGATCGGACGTCGGGCACTGAAGCTTTCTTT
NA,TRBJ2-3,NA,TRBV25-1,CASSASGTDTQYF,TGTGCCAGCAGTGCATCCGGGACAGATACGCAGTATTTT
NA,TRBJ1-4,NA,TRBV28,CASSLQGVGTGKKLFF,TGTGCCAGCAGTTTACAGGGTGTAGGGACGGGGAAAAAACTGTTTTTT
TRBD2,TRBJ2-1,NA,TRBV30,CAWSGDLGLAGLGEQFF,TGTGCCTGGAGTGGAGATCTGGGACTAGCGGGATTAGGGGAGCAGTTCTTC
NA,TRBJ2-3,NA,TRBV5-8,CASSLGQGITDTQYF,TGTGCCAGCAGCTTGGGGCAGGGAATCACAGATACGCAGTATTTT
NA,TRBJ2-3,NA,TRBV27,CASSLRVGGKGTDTQYF,TGTGCCAGCAGTTTAAGGGTGGGCGGGAAGGGCACAGATACGCAGTATTTT
NA,TRBJ1-5,NA,TRBV15,CATSRGSNQPQHF,TGTGCCACCAGCAGAGGTAGCAATCAGCCCCAGCATTTT
NA,TRBJ1-2,NA,TRBV28,CASKGGANYGYTF,TGTGCCAGCAAGGGTGGGGCTAACTATGGCTACACCTTC
NA,TRBJ2-3,NA,TRBV18,CASSPSVLENTQYF,TGTGCCAGCTCACCGTCGGTTCTGGAGAATACGCAGTATTTT
NA,TRBJ1-2,once,TRBV5-1,CASSLNGGNYGYTF,TGCGCCAGCAGCTTGAATGGGGGGAACTATGGCTACACCTTC
TRBD1,TRBJ2-7,NA,TRBV11-2,CASSNRDRSTYEQYF,TGTGCCAGCAGCAACCGGGACAGGAGCACCTACGAGCAGTACTTC
TRBD1,TRBJ2-1,NA,TRBV6-5,CASSRTGNPYNEQFF,TGTGCCAGCAGTAGGACAGGTAACCCTTACAATGAGCAGTTCTTC
NA,TRBJ1-2,NA,TRBV6-5,CASSYLGATGYTF,TGTGCCAGCAGTTATTTGGGGGCGACAGGCTACACCTTC
NA,TRBJ2-3,NA,TRBV7-6,CASSPEGRDTDTQYF,TGTGCCAGCAGCCCAGAAGGCAGGGACACAGATACGCAGTATTTT
NA,TRBJ2-1,NA,TRBV12-5,CASGLVLGGPGAGNEQFF,TGTGCTAGTGGTTTGGTACTGGGGGGGCCGGGTGCTGGGAATGAGCAGTTCTTC
TRBD2,TRBJ2-2,NA,TRBV5-5,CASSLTSENTGELFF,TGTGCCAGCAGCTTGACTAGCGAGAACACCGGGGAGCTGTTTTTT
NA,TRBJ2-1,NA,TRBV29-1,CSVEDRIGGEQFF,TGCAGCGTTGAAGACAGGATAGGGGGTGAGCAGTTCTTC
NA,TRBJ2-7,NA,TRBV28,CASSAPGFGGYEQYF,TGTGCCAGCAGCGCCCCGGGATTCGGGGGTTACGAGCAGTACTTC
TRBD2,TRBJ2-1,once,TRBV18,CASSPRGVGNEQFF,TGTGCCAGCTCACCGCGGGGGGTGGGCAATGAGCAGTTCTTC
NA,TRBJ2-5,NA,TRBV19,CASSLLGAAQETQYF,TGTGCCAGTAGTCTCTTGGGAGCCGCCCAAGAGACCCAGTACTTC
NA,TRBJ2-7,few,TRBV10-3,CAISAYSTYEQYF,TGTGCCATCAGTGCATACAGCACCTACGAGCAGTACTTC
TRBD1,TRBJ2-3,NA,TRBV28,CASSLGGQGADTQYF,TGTGCCAGCAGTTTAGGGGGACAGGGGGCAGATACGCAGTATTTT
TRBD2,TRBJ2-7,NA,TRBV5-1,CASSLLAGEAHEQYF,TGCGCCAGCAGCTTGTTAGCGGGAGAGGCCCACGAGCAGTACTTC
NA,TRBJ1-6,NA,TRBV6-5,CASSYNLDPNSPLHF,TGTGCCAGCAGTTATAACCTAGACCCAAATTCACCCCTCCACTTT
NA,TRBJ2-3,NA,TRBV28,CASSLGGSTDTQYF,TGTGCCAGCAGCCTAGGGGGAAGCACAGATACGCAGTATTTT
TRBD1,TRBJ2-1,NA,TRBV5-1,CASSLGTGVPNEQFF,TGCGCCAGCAGCTTGGGGACAGGGGTCCCCAATGAGCAGTTCTTC
NA,TRBJ1-2,NA,TRBV7-9,CASSLAPGGLTGYTF,TGTGCCAGCAGCTTAGCGCCTGGAGGTTTGACTGGCTACACCTTC
TRBD1,TRBJ2-7,NA,TRBV5-4,CASSTLDRTPYEQYF,TGTGCCAGCAGCACTCTGGACAGGACCCCCTACGAGCAGTACTTC